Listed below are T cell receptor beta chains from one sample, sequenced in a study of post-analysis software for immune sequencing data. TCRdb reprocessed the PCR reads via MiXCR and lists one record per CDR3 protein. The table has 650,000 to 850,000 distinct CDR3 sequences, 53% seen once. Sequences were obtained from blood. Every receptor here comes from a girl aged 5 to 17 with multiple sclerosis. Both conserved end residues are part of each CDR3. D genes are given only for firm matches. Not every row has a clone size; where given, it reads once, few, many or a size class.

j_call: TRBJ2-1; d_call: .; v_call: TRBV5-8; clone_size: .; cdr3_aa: CASSHMMDYNEQFF; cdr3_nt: TGTGCCAGCAGCCACATGATGGACTACAATGAGCAGTTCTTC
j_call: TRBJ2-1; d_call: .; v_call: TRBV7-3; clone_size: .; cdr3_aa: CASSSAQGGWNEQFF; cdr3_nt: TGTGCCAGCAGCTCCGCACAGGGGGGGTGGAATGAGCAGTTCTTC
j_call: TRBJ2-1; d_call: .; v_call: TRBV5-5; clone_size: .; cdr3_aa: CASSLFPGTSSYNEQFF; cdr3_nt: TGTGCCAGCAGCTTGTTCCCAGGGACCAGCTCCTACAATGAGCAGTTCTTC
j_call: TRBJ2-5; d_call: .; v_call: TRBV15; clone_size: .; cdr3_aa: CATSTRRGGLQETQYF; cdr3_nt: TGTGCCACCAGCACAAGACGAGGGGGGCTCCAAGAGACCCAGTACTTC
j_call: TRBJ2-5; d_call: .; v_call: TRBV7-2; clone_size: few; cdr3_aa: CASRDPQETQYF; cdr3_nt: TGTGCCAGCAGGGACCCTCAAGAGACCCAGTACTTC
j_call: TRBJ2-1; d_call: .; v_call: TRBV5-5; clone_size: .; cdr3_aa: CASSVPQNNEQFF; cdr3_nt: TGTGCCAGCAGCGTTCCTCAGAACAATGAGCAGTTCTTC
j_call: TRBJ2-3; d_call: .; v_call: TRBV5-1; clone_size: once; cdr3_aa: CASSFDRSGTDTQYF; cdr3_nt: TGCGCCAGCAGCTTCGACAGGAGCGGCACAGATACGCAGTATTTT
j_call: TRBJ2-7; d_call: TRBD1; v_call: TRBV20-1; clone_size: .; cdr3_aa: CSARDQQGDLYEQYF; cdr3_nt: TGCAGTGCTAGAGATCAGCAGGGGGATCTTTACGAGCAGTACTTC
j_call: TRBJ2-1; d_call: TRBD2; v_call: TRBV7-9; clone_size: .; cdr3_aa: CASSPRVSGTYNEQFF; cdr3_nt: TGTGCCAGCAGCCCACGGGTTAGCGGGACCTACAATGAGCAGTTCTTC
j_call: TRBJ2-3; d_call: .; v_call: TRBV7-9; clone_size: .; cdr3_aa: CASSPYRDLYDTQYF; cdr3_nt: TGTGCCAGCAGCCCCTATAGGGACCTGTACGATACGCAGTATTTT
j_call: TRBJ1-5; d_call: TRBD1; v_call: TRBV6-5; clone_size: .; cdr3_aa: CASSMDRGRQPQHF; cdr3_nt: TGTGCCAGCAGCATGGACAGGGGGCGTCAGCCCCAGCATTTT
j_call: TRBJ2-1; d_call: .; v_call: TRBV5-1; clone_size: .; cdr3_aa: CASSHGDDYNEQFF; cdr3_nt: TGCGCCAGCAGCCATGGGGATGACTACAATGAGCAGTTCTTC
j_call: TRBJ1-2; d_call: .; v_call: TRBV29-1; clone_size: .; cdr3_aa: CSVDDSLYGYTF; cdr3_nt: TGCAGCGTTGACGATAGTCTCTATGGCTACACCTTC
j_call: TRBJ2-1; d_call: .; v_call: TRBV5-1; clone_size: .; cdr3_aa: CASSLTTFTYEQFF; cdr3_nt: TGCGCCAGCAGCTTGACCACGTTCACATATGAGCAGTTCTTC
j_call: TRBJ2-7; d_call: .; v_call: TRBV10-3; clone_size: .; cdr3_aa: CAISDPGLSFYEQYF; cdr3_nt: TGTGCCATCAGTGACCCGGGACTTTCTTTCTACGAGCAGTACTTC
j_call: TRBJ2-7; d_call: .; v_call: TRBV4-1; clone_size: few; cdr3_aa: CASSQGADGILSYEQYF; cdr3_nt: TGCGCCAGCAGCCAAGGAGCAGACGGAATCCTTTCCTACGAGCAGTACTTC
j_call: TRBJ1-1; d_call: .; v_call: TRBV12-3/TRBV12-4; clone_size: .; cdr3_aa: CASSFRQGNTEAFF; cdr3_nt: TGTGCCAGCAGTTTTCGTCAGGGGAACACTGAAGCTTTCTTT
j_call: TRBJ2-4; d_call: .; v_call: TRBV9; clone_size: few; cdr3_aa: CASSPPTGHEAKNIQYF; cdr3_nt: TGTGCCAGCAGCCCCCCGACAGGACACGAGGCCAAAAACATTCAGTACTTC
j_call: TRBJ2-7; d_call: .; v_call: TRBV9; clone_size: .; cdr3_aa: CASSVELGFIYEQYF; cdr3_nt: TGTGCCAGCAGCGTAGAGTTAGGGTTTATCTACGAGCAGTACTTC
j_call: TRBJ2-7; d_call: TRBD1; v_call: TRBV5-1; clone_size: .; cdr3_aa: CASSSSTGGAFYEQYF; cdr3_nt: TGCGCCAGCAGCTCGAGTACAGGGGGCGCGTTCTACGAGCAGTACTTC
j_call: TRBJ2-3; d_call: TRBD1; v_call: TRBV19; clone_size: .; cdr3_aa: CASSIRLGQGGDTQYF; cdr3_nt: TGTGCCAGTAGTATCCGTCTGGGACAGGGGGGAGATACGCAGTATTTT
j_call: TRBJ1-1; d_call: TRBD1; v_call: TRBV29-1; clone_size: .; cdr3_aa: CSIPDRGSPEAFF; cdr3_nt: TGCAGCATCCCGGACAGGGGATCACCTGAAGCTTTCTTT
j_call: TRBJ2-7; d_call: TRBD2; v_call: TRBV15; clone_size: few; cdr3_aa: CATSRDPTSGILNEQYF; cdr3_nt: TGTGCCACCAGCAGAGACCCTACTAGCGGGATTCTCAACGAGCAGTACTTC
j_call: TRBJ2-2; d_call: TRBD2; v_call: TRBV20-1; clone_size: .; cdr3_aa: CSARTSGGPNTGELFF; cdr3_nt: TGCAGTGCTCGTACTAGCGGGGGTCCGAACACCGGGGAGCTGTTTTTT
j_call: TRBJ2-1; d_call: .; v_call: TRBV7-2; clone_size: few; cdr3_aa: CASSMPGQHNEQFF; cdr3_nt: TGTGCCAGCAGCATGCCGGGACAACACAATGAGCAGTTCTTC
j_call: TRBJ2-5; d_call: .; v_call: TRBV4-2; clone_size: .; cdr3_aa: CASSQDLVGETQYF; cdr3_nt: TGTGCCAGCAGCCAAGATCTGGTGGGAGAGACCCAGTACTTC
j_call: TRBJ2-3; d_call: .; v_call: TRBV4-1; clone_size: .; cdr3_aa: CASSGGSGLGDTQYF; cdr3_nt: TGCGCCAGCAGCGGGGGGAGCGGCCTTGGGGATACGCAGTATTTT
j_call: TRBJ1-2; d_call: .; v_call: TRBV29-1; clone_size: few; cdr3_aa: CSTNDKNYGYTF; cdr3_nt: TGCAGCACGAACGACAAGAACTATGGCTACACCTTC
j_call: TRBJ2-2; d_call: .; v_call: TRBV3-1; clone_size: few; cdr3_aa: CASSHPQGHQPENTGELFF; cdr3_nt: TGTGCCAGCAGCCACCCGCAGGGACACCAGCCCGAAAACACCGGGGAGCTGTTTTTT
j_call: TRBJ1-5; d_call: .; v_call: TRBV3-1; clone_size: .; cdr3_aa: CASSQQGWGNQPQHF; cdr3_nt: TGTGCCAGCAGCCAACAGGGGTGGGGCAATCAGCCCCAGCATTTT
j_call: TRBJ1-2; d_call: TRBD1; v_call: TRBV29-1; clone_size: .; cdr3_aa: CSVDSSSGQGFGYTF; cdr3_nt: TGCAGCGTTGATTCCTCATCGGGACAGGGGTTTGGCTACACCTTC
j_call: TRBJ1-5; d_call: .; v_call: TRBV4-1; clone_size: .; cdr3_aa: CASSQAQGLNQPQHF; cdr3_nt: TGCGCCAGCAGCCAAGCTCAGGGATTAAATCAGCCCCAGCATTTT
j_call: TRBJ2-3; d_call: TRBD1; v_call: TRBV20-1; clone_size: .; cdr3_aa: CGARRWDRSYTDTQYF; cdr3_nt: TGCGGTGCTAGAAGGTGGGACAGGAGCTACACAGATACGCAGTATTTT
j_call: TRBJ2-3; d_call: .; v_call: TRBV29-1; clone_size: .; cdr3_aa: CSVGNRNTDTQYF; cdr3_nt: TGCAGCGTTGGTAACAGGAACACAGATACGCAGTATTTT
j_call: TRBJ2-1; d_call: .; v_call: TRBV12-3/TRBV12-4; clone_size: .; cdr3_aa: CASSPGHREFF; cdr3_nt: TGTGCCAGCAGTCCCGGACACAGAGAGTTCTTC
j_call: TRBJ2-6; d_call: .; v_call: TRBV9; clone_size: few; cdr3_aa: CASSVGAGRDGANVLTF; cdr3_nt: TGTGCCAGCAGCGTAGGGGCAGGGAGAGATGGGGCCAACGTCCTGACTTTC
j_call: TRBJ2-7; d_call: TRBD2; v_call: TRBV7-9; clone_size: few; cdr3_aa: CASSLLAGGPFEQYF; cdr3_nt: TGTGCCAGCAGCTTACTAGCGGGAGGGCCATTCGAGCAGTACTTC
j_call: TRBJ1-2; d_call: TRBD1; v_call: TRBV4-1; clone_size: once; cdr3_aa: CASSPVTTGKNYGYTF; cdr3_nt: TGCGCCAGCAGCCCCGTCACGACAGGGAAAAACTATGGCTACACCTTC
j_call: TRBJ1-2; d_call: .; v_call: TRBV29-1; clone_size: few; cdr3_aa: CSVDTQGAVGYGYTF; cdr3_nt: TGCAGCGTCGATACCCAGGGAGCTGTAGGCTATGGCTACACCTTC
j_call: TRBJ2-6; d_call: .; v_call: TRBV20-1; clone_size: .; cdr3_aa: CSASGQSRSGANVLTF; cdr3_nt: TGCAGTGCTAGTGGGCAGTCCCGCTCTGGGGCCAACGTCCTGACTTTC
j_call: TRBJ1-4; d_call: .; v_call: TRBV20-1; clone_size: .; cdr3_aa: CSAWPGRGFATNEKLFF; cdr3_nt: TGCAGTGCCTGGCCGGGACGCGGATTTGCAACTAATGAAAAACTGTTTTTT
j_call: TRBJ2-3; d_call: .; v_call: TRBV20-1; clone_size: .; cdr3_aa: CSAGRIPPTSTDTQYF; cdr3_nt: TGCAGTGCGGGCCGTATACCACCCACCAGCACAGATACGCAGTATTTT
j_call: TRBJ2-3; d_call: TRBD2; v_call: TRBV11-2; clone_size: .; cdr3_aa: CASSFGLAGETDTQYF; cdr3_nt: TGTGCCAGCAGTTTTGGACTAGCGGGGGAGACAGATACGCAGTATTTT
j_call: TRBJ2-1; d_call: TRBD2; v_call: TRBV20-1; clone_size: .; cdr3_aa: CSAPIPAGGPYNEQFF; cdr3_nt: TGCAGTGCCCCGATCCCAGCGGGAGGGCCCTACAATGAGCAGTTCTTC
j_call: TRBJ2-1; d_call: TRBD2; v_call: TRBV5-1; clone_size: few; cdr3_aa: CASKGGSANEQFF; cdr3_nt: TGCGCCAGCAAGGGCGGGAGCGCAAATGAGCAGTTCTTC
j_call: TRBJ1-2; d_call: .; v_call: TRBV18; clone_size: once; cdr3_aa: CASSPPARANYGYTF; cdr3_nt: TGTGCCAGCTCACCACCGGCCAGAGCTAACTATGGCTACACCTTC
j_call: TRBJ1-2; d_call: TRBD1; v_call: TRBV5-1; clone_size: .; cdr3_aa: CASSFGTGASDGYTF; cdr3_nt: TGCGCCAGCAGCTTCGGGACAGGGGCTTCGGATGGCTACACCTTC
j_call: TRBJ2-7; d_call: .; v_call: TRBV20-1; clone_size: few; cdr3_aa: CSARDLQGTAEQYF; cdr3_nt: TGCAGTGCTAGAGATCTTCAGGGGACCGCCGAGCAGTACTTC
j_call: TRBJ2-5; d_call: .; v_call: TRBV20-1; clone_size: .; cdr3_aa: CSARGSSGTLRETQYF; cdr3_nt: TGCAGTGCTAGAGGCTCCTCCGGGACTCTGAGAGAGACCCAGTACTTC
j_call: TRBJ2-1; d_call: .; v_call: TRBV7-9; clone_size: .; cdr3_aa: CASSGRGNRNEQFF; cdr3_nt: TGTGCCAGCAGCGGGAGAGGGAACCGCAATGAGCAGTTCTTC
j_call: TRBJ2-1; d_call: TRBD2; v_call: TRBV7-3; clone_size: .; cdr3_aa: CASSLKASGSNEQFF; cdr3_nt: TGTGCCAGCAGCTTAAAAGCTAGCGGGAGCAATGAGCAGTTCTTC
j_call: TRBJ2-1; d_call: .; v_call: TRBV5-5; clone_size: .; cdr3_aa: CASSLGGYGSSYNEQFF; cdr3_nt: TGTGCCAGCAGCTTGGGCGGCTACGGAAGCTCCTACAATGAGCAGTTCTTC
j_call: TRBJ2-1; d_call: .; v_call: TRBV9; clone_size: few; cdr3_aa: CASSVGVGSYNEQFF; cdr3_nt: TGTGCCAGCAGCGTAGGGGTGGGATCCTACAATGAGCAGTTCTTC
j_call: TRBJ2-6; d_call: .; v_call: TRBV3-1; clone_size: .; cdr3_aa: CASSQDMDTTSSGANVLTF; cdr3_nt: TGTGCCAGCAGCCAAGATATGGACACTACTAGCTCTGGGGCCAACGTCCTGACTTTC
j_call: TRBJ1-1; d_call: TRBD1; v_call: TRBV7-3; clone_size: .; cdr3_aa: CASSVDRERMNTEAFF; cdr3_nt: TGTGCCAGCAGCGTTGACAGGGAGAGGATGAACACTGAAGCTTTCTTT
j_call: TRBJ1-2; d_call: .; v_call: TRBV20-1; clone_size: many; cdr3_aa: CSARPGTATFYGYTF; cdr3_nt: TGCAGTGCTAGACCCGGGACGGCCACCTTCTATGGCTACACCTTC
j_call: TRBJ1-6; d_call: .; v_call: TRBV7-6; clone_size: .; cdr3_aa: CASSLVGSGDSPLHF; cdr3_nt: TGTGCCAGCAGCTTAGTCGGGTCAGGGGATTCACCCCTCCACTTT
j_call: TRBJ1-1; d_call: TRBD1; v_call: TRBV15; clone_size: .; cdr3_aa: CATSSDRAAEAFF; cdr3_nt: TGTGCCACCAGCAGCGACAGGGCCGCTGAAGCTTTCTTT
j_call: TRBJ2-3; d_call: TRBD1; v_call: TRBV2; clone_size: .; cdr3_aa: CASRRRDRTPSTDTQYF; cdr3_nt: TGTGCCAGCAGGCGACGGGACAGAACCCCTAGCACAGATACGCAGTATTTT
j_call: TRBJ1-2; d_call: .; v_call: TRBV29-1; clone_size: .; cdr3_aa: CSVGSVNYGYTF; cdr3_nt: TGCAGCGTTGGTTCGGTTAACTATGGCTACACCTTC